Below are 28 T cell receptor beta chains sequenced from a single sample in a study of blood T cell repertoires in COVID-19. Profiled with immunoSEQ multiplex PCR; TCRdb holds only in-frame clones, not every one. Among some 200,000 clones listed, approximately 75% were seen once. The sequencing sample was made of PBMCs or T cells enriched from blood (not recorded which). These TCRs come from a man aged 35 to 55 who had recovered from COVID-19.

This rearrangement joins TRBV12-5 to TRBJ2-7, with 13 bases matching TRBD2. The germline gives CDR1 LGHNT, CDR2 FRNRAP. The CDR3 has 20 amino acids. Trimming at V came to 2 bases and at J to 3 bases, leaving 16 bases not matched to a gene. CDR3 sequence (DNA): TGTGCTAGTGGTTTGTCCAACAGGGGTGGACTAGCGGGAGTCAGCTACGAGCAGTACTTC. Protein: CASGLSNRGGLAGVSYEQYF.

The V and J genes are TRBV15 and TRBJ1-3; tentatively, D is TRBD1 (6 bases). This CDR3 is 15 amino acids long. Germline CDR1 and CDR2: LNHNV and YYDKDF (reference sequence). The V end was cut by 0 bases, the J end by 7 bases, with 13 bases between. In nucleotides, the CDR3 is TGTGCCACCAGCAGAGAATCAGGGGAAGCGAACACCATATATTTT. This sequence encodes CATSRESGEANTIYF.

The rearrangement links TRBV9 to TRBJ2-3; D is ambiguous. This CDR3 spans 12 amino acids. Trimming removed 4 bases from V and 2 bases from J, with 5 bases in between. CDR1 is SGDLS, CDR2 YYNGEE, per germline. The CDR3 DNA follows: TGTGCCAGCAGCCAGGTCACAGATACGCAGTATTTT. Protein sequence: CASSQVTDTQYF.

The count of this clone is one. The CDR3 DNA reads as TGTGCCAGCAGCCAATCAGGGGTTAGTGGCTACACCTTC. Protein sequence: CASSQSGVSGYTF. The rearrangement links TRBV3-1 (or the pseudogene TRBV3-2) to TRBJ1-2, with D possibly TRBD1 on 6 matching bases. CDR1 is LGHDT and CDR2 is YNNKEL in the germline V gene (reference sequence). The CDR3 covers 13 residues. The V end was cut by 2 bases, the J end by 7 bases, with 11 bases between.

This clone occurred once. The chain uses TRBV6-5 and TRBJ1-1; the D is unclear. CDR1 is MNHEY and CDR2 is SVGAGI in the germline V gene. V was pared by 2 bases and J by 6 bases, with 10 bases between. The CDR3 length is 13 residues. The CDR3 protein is CASSYGRGSEAFF. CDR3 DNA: TGTGCCAGCAGTTACGGGCGGGGTTCTGAAGCTTTCTTT.

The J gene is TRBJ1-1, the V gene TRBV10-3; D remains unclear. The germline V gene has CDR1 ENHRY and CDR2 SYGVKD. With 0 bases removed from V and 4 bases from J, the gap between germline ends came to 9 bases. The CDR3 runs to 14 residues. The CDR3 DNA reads TGTGCCATCAGTGAGTCGGCTGAGGTCACTGAAGCTTTCTTT. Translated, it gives CAISESAEVTEAFF.

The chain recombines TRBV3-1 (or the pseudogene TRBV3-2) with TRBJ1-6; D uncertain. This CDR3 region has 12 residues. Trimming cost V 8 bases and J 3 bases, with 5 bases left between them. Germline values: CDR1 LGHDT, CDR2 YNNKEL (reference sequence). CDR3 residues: CASGNYNSPLHF. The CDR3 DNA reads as TGTGCCAGCGGCAACTATAATTCACCCCTCCACTTT.

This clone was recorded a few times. The CDR3 DNA is TGTGCCAGCAGACCCCAAGGGGGGGCTAACACTGAAGCTTTCTTT. Translation gives CASRPQGGANTEAFF. The chain has TRBV6-4 and TRBJ1-1, with D possibly being TRBD1 (6 bases). This CDR3 is built from 15 residues. Germline CDR1 and CDR2: MRHNA and SNTAGT. V gave up 6 bases and J gave up 2 bases, with 16 bases separating them.

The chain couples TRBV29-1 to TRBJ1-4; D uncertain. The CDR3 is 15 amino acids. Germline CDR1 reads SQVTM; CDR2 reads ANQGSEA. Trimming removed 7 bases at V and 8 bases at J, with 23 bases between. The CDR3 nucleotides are TGCAGCGCCAAGAAGGAGCCGGGTAATAGAGAAAAACTGTTTTTT. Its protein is CSAKKEPGNREKLFF.

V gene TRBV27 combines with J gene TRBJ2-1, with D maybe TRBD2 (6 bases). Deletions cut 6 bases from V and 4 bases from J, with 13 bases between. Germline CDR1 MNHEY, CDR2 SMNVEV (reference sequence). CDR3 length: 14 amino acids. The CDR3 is CASSRERGYNEQFF. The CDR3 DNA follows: TGTGCCAGCAGCCGGGAGAGGGGATACAATGAGCAGTTCTTC.

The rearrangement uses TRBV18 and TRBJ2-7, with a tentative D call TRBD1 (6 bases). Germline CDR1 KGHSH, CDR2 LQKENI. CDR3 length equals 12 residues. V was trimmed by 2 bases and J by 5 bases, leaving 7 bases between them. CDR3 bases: TGTGCCAGCTCACCAGGGGGCAACGAGCAGTACTTC. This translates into CASSPGGNEQYF.

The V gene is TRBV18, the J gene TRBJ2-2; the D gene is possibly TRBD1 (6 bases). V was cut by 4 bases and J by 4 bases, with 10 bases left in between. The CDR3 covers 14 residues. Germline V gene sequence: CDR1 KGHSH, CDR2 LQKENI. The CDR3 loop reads CASSLGQTTGELFF. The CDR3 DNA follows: TGTGCCAGCTCACTCGGACAGACCACCGGGGAGCTGTTTTTT.

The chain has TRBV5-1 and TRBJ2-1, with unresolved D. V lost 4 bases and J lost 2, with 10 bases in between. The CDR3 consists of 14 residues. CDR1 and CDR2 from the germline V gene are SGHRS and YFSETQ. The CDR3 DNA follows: TGCGCCAGCAGCAGGTCGCTAGCCTACAATGAGCAGTTCTTC. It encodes CASSRSLAYNEQFF.

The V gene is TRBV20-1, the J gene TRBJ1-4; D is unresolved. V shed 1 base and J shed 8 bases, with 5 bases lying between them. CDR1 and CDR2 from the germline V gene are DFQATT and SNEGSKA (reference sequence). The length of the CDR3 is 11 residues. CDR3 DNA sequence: TGCAGTGCTAGAGTACTCGAAAAACTGTTTTTT. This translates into CSARVLEKLFF.

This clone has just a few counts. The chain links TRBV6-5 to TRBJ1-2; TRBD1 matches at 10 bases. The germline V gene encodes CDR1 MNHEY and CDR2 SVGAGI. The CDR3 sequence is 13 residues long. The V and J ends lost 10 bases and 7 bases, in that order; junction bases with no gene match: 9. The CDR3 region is CATTGTGVPGYTF. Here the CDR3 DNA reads TGTGCCACAACCGGGACAGGGGTTCCTGGCTACACCTTC.

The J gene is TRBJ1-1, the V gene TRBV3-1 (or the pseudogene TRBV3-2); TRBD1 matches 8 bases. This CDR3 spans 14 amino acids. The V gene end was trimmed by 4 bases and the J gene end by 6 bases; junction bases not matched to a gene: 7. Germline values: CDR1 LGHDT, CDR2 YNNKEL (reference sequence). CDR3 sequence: CASSLFQGAAEAFF. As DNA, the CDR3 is TGTGCCAGCAGCCTATTTCAGGGGGCTGCTGAAGCTTTCTTT.

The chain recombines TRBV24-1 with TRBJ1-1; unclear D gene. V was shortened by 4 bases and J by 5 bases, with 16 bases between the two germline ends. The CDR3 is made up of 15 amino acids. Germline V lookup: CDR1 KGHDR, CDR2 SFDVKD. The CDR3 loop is CATSDPGRSGTEAFF. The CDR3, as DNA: TGTGCCACCAGTGACCCGGGTCGGTCGGGGACTGAAGCTTTCTTT.

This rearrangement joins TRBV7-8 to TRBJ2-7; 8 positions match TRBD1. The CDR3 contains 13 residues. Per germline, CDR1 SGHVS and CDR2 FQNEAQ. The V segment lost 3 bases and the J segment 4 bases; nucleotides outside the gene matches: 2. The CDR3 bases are TGTGCCAGCAGCTTGGGACAGGTTTACGAGCAGTACTTC. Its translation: CASSLGQVYEQYF.

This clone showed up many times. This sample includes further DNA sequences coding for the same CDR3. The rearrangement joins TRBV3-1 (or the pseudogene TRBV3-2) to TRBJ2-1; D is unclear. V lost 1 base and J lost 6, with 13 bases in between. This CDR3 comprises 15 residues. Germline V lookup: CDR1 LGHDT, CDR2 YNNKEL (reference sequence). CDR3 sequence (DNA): TGTGCCAGCAGCCAAGGAACTTCGGTCTCCAATGAGCAGTTCTTC. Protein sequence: CASSQGTSVSNEQFF.

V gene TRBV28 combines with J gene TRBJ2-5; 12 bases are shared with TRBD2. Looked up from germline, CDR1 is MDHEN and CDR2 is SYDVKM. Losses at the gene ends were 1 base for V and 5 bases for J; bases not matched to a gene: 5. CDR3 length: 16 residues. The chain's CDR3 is CASSLSSGGARETQYF. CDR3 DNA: TGTGCCAGCAGTTTATCTAGCGGGGGGGCCCGGGAGACCCAGTACTTC.

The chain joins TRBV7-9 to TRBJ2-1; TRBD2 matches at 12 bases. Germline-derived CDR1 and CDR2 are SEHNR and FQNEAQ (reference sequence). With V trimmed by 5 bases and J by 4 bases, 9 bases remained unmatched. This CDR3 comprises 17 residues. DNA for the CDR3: TGTGCCAGCAGCCGAACACTAGCGGGAGGCCCTTACAATGAGCAGTTCTTC. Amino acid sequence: CASSRTLAGGPYNEQFF. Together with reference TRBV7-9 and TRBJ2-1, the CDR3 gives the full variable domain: DTGVSQNPRHKITKRGQNVTFRCDPISEHNRLYWYRQTLGQGPEFLTYFQNEAQLEKSRLLSDRFSAERPKGSFSTLEIQRTEQGDSAMYLCASSRTLAGGPYNEQFFGPGTRLTVL.

The CDR3 region is CASKPSYPETQYF. The CDR3 nucleotides are TGTGCCAGTAAGCCTAGCTACCCAGAGACCCAGTACTTC. V and J are TRBV19 and TRBJ2-5; D is possibly TRBD2 (5 bases). This CDR3 comprises 13 residues. The V gene's germline CDR1 is LNHDA and CDR2 SQIVND (reference sequence). Trimming left V 7 bases short and J 4 bases short, with 13 bases between.

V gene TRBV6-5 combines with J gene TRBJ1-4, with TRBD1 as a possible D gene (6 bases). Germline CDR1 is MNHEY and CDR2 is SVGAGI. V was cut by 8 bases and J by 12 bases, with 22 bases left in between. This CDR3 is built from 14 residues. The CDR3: CASLRQAYPPELFF. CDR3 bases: TGTGCCAGCCTCCGACAGGCTTACCCGCCGGAACTGTTTTTT.

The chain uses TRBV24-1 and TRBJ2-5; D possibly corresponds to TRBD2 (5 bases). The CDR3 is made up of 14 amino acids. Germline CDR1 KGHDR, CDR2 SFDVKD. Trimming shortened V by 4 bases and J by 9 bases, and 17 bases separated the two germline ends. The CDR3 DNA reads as TGTGCCACCAGTGACCCCACTACCCTCGGGGCCCAGTACTTC. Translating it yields CATSDPTTLGAQYF.

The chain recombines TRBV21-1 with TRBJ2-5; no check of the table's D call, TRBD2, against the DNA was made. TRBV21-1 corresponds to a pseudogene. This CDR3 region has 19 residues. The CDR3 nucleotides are TGTGCCAGCAGCAAACCCTTTGCGGGTAGCGGGAGGGCCTGGGAGACCCAGTACTTC. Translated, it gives CASSKPFAGSGRAWETQYF.

CDR3 coding DNA: TGTGCCACCAGCAGCCCCGGGACTAGCGGTGACAATGAGCAGTTCTTC. Encoded protein: CATSSPGTSGDNEQFF. The chain employs TRBV15 and TRBJ2-1; TRBD2 agrees at 11 bases. Per the germline V gene, CDR1 is LNHNV and CDR2 is YYDKDF (reference sequence). The V gene end was trimmed by 3 bases and the J gene end by 5 bases; junction bases not matched to a gene: 6. The CDR3 runs 16 residues.

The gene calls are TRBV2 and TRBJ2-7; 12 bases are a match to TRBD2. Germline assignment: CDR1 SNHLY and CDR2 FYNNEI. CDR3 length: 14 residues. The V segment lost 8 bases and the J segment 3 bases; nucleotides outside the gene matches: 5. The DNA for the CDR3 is TGTGCCAGCGGCGGACTAGCGGGGCACTACGAGCAGTACTTC. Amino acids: CASGGLAGHYEQYF.

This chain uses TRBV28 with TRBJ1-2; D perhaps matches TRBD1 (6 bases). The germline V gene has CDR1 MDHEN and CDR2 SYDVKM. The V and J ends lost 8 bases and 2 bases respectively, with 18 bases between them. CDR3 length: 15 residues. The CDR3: CASRTTGLGNYGYTF. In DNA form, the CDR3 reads TGTGCCAGCCGTACTACAGGGTTAGGGAACTATGGCTACACCTTC.